The 21 T cell receptor beta chains below all came from one sample that was sequenced in a study of T cells in Graves' hyperthyroidism and ophthalmopathy (dated by TCRdb to between 2018 and 2021). The library was obtained by multiplex PCR. Reads for this sample came from an Illumina HiSeq 2000. TCR beta CDR3 regions were amplified from RNA transcripts. A first-round RT-PCR of the TCR CDR3 used the HTBI primer set with the Qiagen OneStep RT-PCR kit. TCRdb ran its own pipeline on the public reads, namely fastp trimming at Q25 and MiXCR clone calling, and kept in-frame beta chains. Each entry merges the rows of one CDR3 protein and shows their most common DNA and genes. This sample gives 280,000 or so distinct CDR3 sequences in total; 25% to 30% of them show up just once. Roughly a quarter of the sample lies in the top ten. Source material: blood. Receptors were obtained from a man in his forties or fifties with Graves' hyperthyroidism that later progressed to Graves' ophthalmopathy.

Many counts were recorded for this clonotype. The rearrangement links TRBV30 to TRBJ2-7, with unresolved D. The CDR3 has 14 amino acids. Germline V CDR1 and CDR2: GTSNPN, SVGIG (reference sequence). V lost 4 bases, J lost 3 bases, and 16 bases lay in between. In DNA, the CDR3 is TGTGCCTGGACCCGACCCGGGTACCTCTACGAGCAGTACTTC. Amino acid sequence: CAWTRPGYLYEQYF. The whole variable domain, filled in from reference TRBV30 and TRBJ2-7, reads SQTIHQWPATLVQPVGSPLSLECTVEGTSNPNLYWYRQAAGRGLQLLFYSVGIGQISSEVPQNLSASRPQDRQFILSSKKLLLSDSGFYLCAWTRPGYLYEQYFGPGTRLTVT.

This clonotype was counted ten times or more. The chain has TRBV3-1 and TRBJ1-2, with D perhaps matching TRBD1 (6 bases). The CDR3 runs to 14 residues. V lost 1 base and J 7 bases, leaving 13 bases between the germline ends. Germline CDR1 LGHDT, CDR2 YNNKEL (reference sequence). CDR3 residues: CASSQGPLGGGYTF. CDR3 nucleotides: TGTGCCAGCAGCCAAGGGCCCCTAGGGGGTGGCTACACCTTC.

The chain has TRBV6-5 and TRBJ2-5; TRBD1 aligns across 10 bases. The germline V gene has CDR1 MNHEY and CDR2 SVGAGI. With V trimmed by 0 bases and J by 0 bases, 10 bases remained unmatched. CDR3 size: 19 residues. CDR3 amino acids: CASSYSSFPGQGYQETQYF. The CDR3, as DNA: TGTGCCAGCAGTTACTCGAGTTTTCCGGGACAGGGGTACCAAGAGACCCAGTACTTC.

This clonotype was recorded many times. This rearrangement joins TRBV3-1 to TRBJ2-2; possible D gene TRBD1, 6 bases. The CDR3 sequence is 16 residues long. The V gene lost 6 bases and the J gene lost 4 bases, with 18 bases spanning the gap. Germline V lookup: CDR1 LGHDT, CDR2 YNNKEL (reference sequence). The CDR3 reads CASRPRQGSATGELFF. The CDR3 DNA reads TGTGCCAGCAGACCTCGGCAGGGGTCGGCCACCGGGGAGCTGTTTTTT.

This clonotype was seen repeatedly, ten times or more. This sequence joins TRBV7-8 and TRBJ2-7; D might be TRBD1 (6 bases). Between the trimmed V and J ends, which lost 1 base and 3 bases, there was a span of 13 bases. CDR3 length: 15 residues. The V gene's germline CDR1 is SGHVS and CDR2 FQNEAQ. The CDR3 is CASSLEQGIYYEQYF. The CDR3 nucleotides read TGTGCCAGCAGCTTAGAACAGGGTATATACTACGAGCAGTACTTC.

There are many counts of this clonotype. J is TRBJ2-2 and V is TRBV15; D remains unclear. V lost 0 bases, J lost 7 bases, and 12 bases lay in between. The germline V gene has CDR1 LNHNV and CDR2 YYDKDF (reference sequence). The CDR3 contains 15 residues. DNA for the CDR3: TGTGCCACCAGCAGAGATAGTGGAGTTGGCGGGGAGCTGTTTTTT. Protein sequence: CATSRDSGVGGELFF.

The V call is TRBV6-2 or TRBV6-3, the J call TRBJ2-1; D is unresolved. This CDR3 contains 14 residues. CDR1 and CDR2 (germline): MNHEY, SVGEGT. The ends were cut back, 2 bases at V and 0 bases at J, with 5 bases in the middle. The chain's CDR3 is CASSYKDSYNEQFF. In DNA, the CDR3 is TGTGCCAGCAGTTACAAGGACTCCTACAATGAGCAGTTCTTC.

This sequence joins TRBV6-2 or TRBV6-3 and TRBJ2-7, with 13 nucleotides matching TRBD2. The CDR3 consists of 16 residues. CDR1 and CDR2 (germline): MNHEY, SVGEGT. V was pared by 4 bases and J by 6 bases, with 9 bases of the junction left unmatched. As DNA, the CDR3 is TGTGCCAGCAGTTCAGATGGGGGACTAGCGGGACTCGAGCAGTACTTC. As protein: CASSSDGGLAGLEQYF.

The table lists this clonotype with many counts. J is TRBJ2-7 and V is TRBV28; 10 bases align to TRBD2. The junction had 28 bases not matched to a gene; V was cut back by 5 bases and J by 3 bases. This CDR3 has 22 residues. Germline CDR1 reads MDHEN; CDR2 reads SYDVKM. CDR3 DNA: TGTGCCAGCAGTCTACTGCACCGCATGAAAGCGGGAGGGCCACGGCAGCGCTACGAGCAGTACTTC. It encodes CASSLLHRMKAGGPRQRYEQYF.

This clonotype was found many times. The V gene is TRBV18, the J gene TRBJ2-2; D is uncertain. The CDR3 has 14 amino acids. CDR1 is KGHSH and CDR2 is LQKENI in the germline V gene. V lost 5 bases and J lost 6, with 13 bases in between. CDR3 region: CASSSMTVPGELFF. The CDR3 DNA reads as TGTGCCAGCTCATCTATGACGGTGCCCGGGGAGCTGTTTTTT.

At least ten counts were recorded for this clonotype. The V and J genes are TRBV28 and TRBJ2-7, with D possibly being TRBD1 (5 bases). CDR3 length: 19 amino acids. Trimming removed 8 bases at V and 0 bases at J, with 29 bases between. Germline V gene sequence: CDR1 MDHEN, CDR2 SYDVKM. The CDR3 sequence: CASRNRRGPGHWSSYEQYF. DNA of the CDR3: TGTGCCAGCCGTAACAGGAGAGGTCCGGGCCATTGGAGCTCCTACGAGCAGTACTTC.

This clonotype was found many times. CDR3 sequence: CASSLGSRRDSYEQYF. The CDR3, as DNA: TGTGCCAGCAGTTTAGGTTCCAGACGGGACTCCTACGAGCAGTACTTC. The chain uses TRBV12-3 or TRBV12-4 and TRBJ2-7; tentative D call: TRBD2 (5 bases). The CDR3 totals 16 residues. V lost 1 base and J lost 0, with 13 bases in between.

V gene TRBV12-3 or TRBV12-4 combines with J gene TRBJ1-5; 7 bases are a match to TRBD1. Germline trimming cut 5 bases from V and 0 bases from J; bases unmatched to any gene: 10. The CDR3 length is 17 residues. CDR3 sequence (DNA): TGTGCCAGCAGTCCAGACAGGGTTAAAAATAGCAATCAGCCCCAGCATTTT. It yields the protein CASSPDRVKNSNQPQHF.

This clonotype was seen many times. The genes are TRBV5-1 and TRBJ1-3, with D maybe TRBD1 (5 bases). The CDR3 length is 14 residues. Trimming took 2 bases from V and 5 from J, leaving 11 bases between them. In germline, CDR1 is SGHRS, CDR2 YFSETQ. The CDR3 coding sequence is TGCGCCAGCAGCTTTTCGGACATGAGAAACACCATATATTTT. Encoded protein: CASSFSDMRNTIYF. The complete variable domain, with remaining parts taken from reference TRBV5-1 and TRBJ1-3, reads KAGVTQTPRYLIKTRGQQVTLSCSPISGHRSVSWYQQTPGQGLQFLFEYFSETQRNKGNFPGRFSGRQFSNSRSEMNVSTLELGDSALYLCASSFSDMRNTIYFGEGSWLTVV.

In its sample, this clonotype was seen many times. This sequence joins TRBV7-2 and TRBJ2-5, with 13 bases fitting TRBD2. Germline V gene sequence: CDR1 SGHTA, CDR2 FQGNSA. This CDR3 contains 16 residues. V dropped 4 bases and J dropped 4; count of bases not matched to a gene: 6. DNA of the CDR3: TGTGCCAGCAGCTCCCGACTAGCGGGAGGAGGAGAGACCCAGTACTTC. This translates into CASSSRLAGGGETQYF.

This clonotype was observed many times. J is TRBJ2-7 and V is TRBV3-1; TRBD2 aligns across 10 bases. The CDR3 consists of 16 residues. The V gene's germline CDR1 is LGHDT and CDR2 YNNKEL (reference sequence). V lost 0 bases to trimming and J lost 4 bases; unmatched junction nucleotides: 6. DNA of the CDR3: TGTGCCAGCAGCCAAGATCGGCTAGCGGGAGTTTACGAGCAGTACTTC. Amino acid sequence: CASSQDRLAGVYEQYF.

This clonotype was counted ten times or more. This chain uses TRBV19 with TRBJ1-1; a weak D match, TRBD1 (6 bases). Trimming shortened V by 5 bases and J by 0 bases, and 16 bases separated the two germline ends. CDR3 size: 16 residues. Germline values: CDR1 LNHDA, CDR2 SQIVND (reference sequence). CDR3 in amino acids: CASSSRDGQMNTEAFF. The DNA of the CDR3 is TGTGCCAGTAGTTCACGGGACGGACAGATGAACACTGAAGCTTTCTTT.

In this sample, this clonotype turned up many times. The V call is TRBV6-5, the J call TRBJ1-1; 7 bases are shared with TRBD1. Losses at the gene ends were 7 bases for V and 5 bases for J; bases not matched to a gene: 10. The CDR3 consists of 14 residues. CDR1 is MNHEY and CDR2 is SVGAGI in the germline V gene. The CDR3 spells CASTTRQGGTEAFF. The CDR3 bases are TGTGCCAGCACTACGAGACAGGGTGGGACTGAAGCTTTCTTT.

This clonotype has only one observation. V usage is TRBV2 and J usage is TRBJ1-1, with D perhaps matching TRBD1 (6 bases). CDR3 length equals 14 residues. V lost 8 bases, J lost 3 bases, and 16 bases lay in between. Germline values: CDR1 SNHLY, CDR2 FYNNEI. The CDR3 nucleotides read TGTGCCAGCCAAAGAACAGGGAGCTACACTGAAGCTTTCTTT. Amino acids: CASQRTGSYTEAFF. The variable domain in full, completed from reference TRBV2 and TRBJ1-1, reads EPEVTQTPSHQVTQMGQEVILRCVPISNHLYFYWYRQILGQKVEFLVSFYNNEISEKSEIFDDQFSVERPDGSNFTLKIRSTKLEDSAMYFCASQRTGSYTEAFFGQGTRLTVV.

This clonotype was counted many times. This rearrangement joins TRBV6-1 to TRBJ2-2; 8 nucleotides align to TRBD1. Germline CDR1 and CDR2: MNHNS and SASEGT. J was trimmed by 4 bases and V by 6 bases; bases with no gene match: 4. This CDR3 spans 14 amino acids. CDR3 bases: TGTGCCAGCAGCAGGGGGCAGGGCACCGGGGAGCTGTTTTTT. Translating it yields CASSRGQGTGELFF.

There are a few counts of this clonotype. The chain recombines TRBV20-1 with TRBJ1-2; possible D gene TRBD1, 5 bases. From germline, CDR1 is DFQATT and CDR2 SNEGSKA (reference sequence). V gave up 3 bases and J gave up 2 bases, with 13 bases separating them. The CDR3 is 14 residues long. CDR3 amino acids: CSASRQGLNYGYTF. In nucleotides, the CDR3 is TGCAGTGCTAGTAGGCAGGGTCTAAACTATGGCTACACCTTC.